The clone carrying this T cell receptor (beta chain) appeared a single time. Antigen specificity is unknown. The CDR3 spans 16 residues. In germline, CDR1 is ENHRY, CDR2 SYGVKD. V shed 5 bases and J 4 bases; nucleotides not matched to a gene: 10. The sample originates from a study of long-term antiretroviral therapy in people with HIV. Overall study: The oldest specimens predate the 2015 immediate-ART recommendation by about a decade. Study-level results: Narrower CDR3 length ranges marked HIV repertoires relative to controls. Every time point showed a repertoire led by clones expanded before ART.

The immunoSEQ assay was v3.0, run at survey level. Using immunoSEQ multiplex PCR, the repertoire was profiled, and TCRdb retains in-frame clones only, with some absent. Of about 30,000 clones detected, roughly 96% appear once; the ten largest clones hold 7% to 8.5%. This TCR was sampled from a man under 40 with HIV. Sequencing was performed on unsorted PBMCs, taken 5.3 years after starting antiretroviral therapy. The genes are TRBV10-3 and TRBJ1-2, with 10 bases that match TRBD1. The CDR3 region is CAISPGQGNSGYGYTF. The CDR3 DNA sequence: TGTGCCATCAGTCCGGGACAGGGGAACTCGGGCTATGGCTACACCTTC.